This T cell receptor (beta chain) was identified in a study of Ad26.COV2.S vaccination and SARS-CoV-2 variants (dated by TCRdb to the early 2020s). A note on the overall study: Vaccine-arm donors came from COV1001, a multicentre, randomized, double-blind, placebo-controlled phase I-IIa trial of Ad26.COV2.S in healthy adults. TCRbeta repertoire sequencing was used to assess the specificity and breadth of SARS-CoV-2-reactive T cell receptors after Ad26.COV2.S vaccination. The TCR-sequenced set comprised approximately 32 samples: roughly 19 Ad26.COV2.S vaccine recipients, 5 placebo recipients and 8 SARS-CoV-2 convalescent individuals. Dosing of Ad26.COV2.S was intramuscular, at either 5x10^10 or 1x10^11 viral particles, delivered as one shot or as two shots spaced 56 days apart. Trial participants were randomized into five groups of five: low-dose or high-dose Ad26.COV2.S given once or twice, or placebo on both occasions. Throughout the experiments and outcome assessment, investigators stayed blinded to trial group allocation.

This clone was seen once. What antigen it recognizes has not been identified. One base away there is no much larger clone; base qualities are not given. Paper-wide results and their limitations: After vaccination, substantial breadth of spike-specific CD8+ and CD4+ T cell responses was reported. Non-spike TCR breadth was comparable between vaccine and placebo recipients, consistent with the vaccine containing only spike. The study lacked the statistical power to compare responses across vaccine doses or regimens. Spike-specific TCR breadth was higher in Ad26.COV2.S recipients than in placebo recipients (P = 0.0014). The authors noted that total T cell responses may have been underestimated by the TCR breadth and depth analyses.

In light of the paper, this sample's treatment or condition label describes: 15 to 20 received Ad26.COV2.S at low or high dose, single or two shots; about 5 received placebo; per-sample allocation not given. For vaccine and placebo recipients, repertoires were sequenced using samples collected on day 63 after the first injection. Between 29 July and 7 August 2020, Cohort 1b enrolled about two dozen adults aged 18-55 years at one site in Boston, USA. As a vaccine, Ad26.COV2.S was a replication-incompetent adenovirus type 26 vector that expressed a prefusion-stabilized SARS-CoV-2 spike protein derived from the original Wuhan strain. Here V drops 2 bases and J drops 0 bases, and the junction holds 5 bases not matched to any gene. The CDR3 goes from the cysteine to the phenylalanine over 15 residues. Kept here is only the CDR3 DNA, which spans 45 bases and is read in frame from base 1. Based on the germline V gene, the CDR1 and CDR2 sequences are SGHRS and YFSETQ.

The immunoSEQ Assay was the method used to sequence TCRbeta CDR3 regions. After extraction, genomic DNA underwent amplification by bias-controlled multiplex PCR, followed by high-throughput sequencing. In the source study's methods: Collapsing and filtering of sequences were performed to quantify the absolute abundance of each unique TCRbeta CDR3 region. T cell fraction was estimated by normalizing TCRbeta template counts to usable DNA, with usable DNA measured through amplification of reference genes found in all nucleated cells. Repertoire TCRs were annotated as SARS-CoV-2-specific by exact matching of V gene, CDR3 amino acid sequence and J gene to a known reactive TCR set. The reference SARS-CoV-2 TCR set was obtained from MIRA and was filtered for enrichment in COVID-19-positive ImmuneCODE repertoires, whereby public or cross-reactive TCRs were removed. Based on the MIRA antigens, annotated TCRs were further analysed at the level of specific ORF or position within ORF. Breadth was defined as the number of annotated unique rearrangements divided by the total number of unique productive rearrangements, and depth was defined as the summed frequency of the annotated unique rearrangements. Two-sided Wilcoxon rank-sum tests were used to compare TCR breadth between groups. This is the immuneACCESS table as TCRdb keeps it, with only in-frame sequences that have V and J called. A part of the clones is gone; compared with another copy, unresolved V genes explain less than half, and the rest is unexplained. That table is the source of V, J and clone size, and D and trimming were worked out from the DNA. A total of more than 350,000 clones appear in this sample, approximately 90% of them only once. The top ten constitute over 9% of the sample.

The sample here was peripheral blood, taken in a trial of Ad26.COV2.S vaccine versus placebo. The V gene is TRBV5-1 and the J gene is TRBJ2-7; TRBD1 agrees with 7 junctional bases. The clonotype comes from a person aged 18-65 years who received the Ad26.COV2.S COVID-19 vaccine or a placebo. CDR3 reads: CASSLQGPPSYEQYF. DNA sequence: TGCGCCAGCAGCTTACAGGGGCCGCCCTCCTACGAGCAGTACTTC.